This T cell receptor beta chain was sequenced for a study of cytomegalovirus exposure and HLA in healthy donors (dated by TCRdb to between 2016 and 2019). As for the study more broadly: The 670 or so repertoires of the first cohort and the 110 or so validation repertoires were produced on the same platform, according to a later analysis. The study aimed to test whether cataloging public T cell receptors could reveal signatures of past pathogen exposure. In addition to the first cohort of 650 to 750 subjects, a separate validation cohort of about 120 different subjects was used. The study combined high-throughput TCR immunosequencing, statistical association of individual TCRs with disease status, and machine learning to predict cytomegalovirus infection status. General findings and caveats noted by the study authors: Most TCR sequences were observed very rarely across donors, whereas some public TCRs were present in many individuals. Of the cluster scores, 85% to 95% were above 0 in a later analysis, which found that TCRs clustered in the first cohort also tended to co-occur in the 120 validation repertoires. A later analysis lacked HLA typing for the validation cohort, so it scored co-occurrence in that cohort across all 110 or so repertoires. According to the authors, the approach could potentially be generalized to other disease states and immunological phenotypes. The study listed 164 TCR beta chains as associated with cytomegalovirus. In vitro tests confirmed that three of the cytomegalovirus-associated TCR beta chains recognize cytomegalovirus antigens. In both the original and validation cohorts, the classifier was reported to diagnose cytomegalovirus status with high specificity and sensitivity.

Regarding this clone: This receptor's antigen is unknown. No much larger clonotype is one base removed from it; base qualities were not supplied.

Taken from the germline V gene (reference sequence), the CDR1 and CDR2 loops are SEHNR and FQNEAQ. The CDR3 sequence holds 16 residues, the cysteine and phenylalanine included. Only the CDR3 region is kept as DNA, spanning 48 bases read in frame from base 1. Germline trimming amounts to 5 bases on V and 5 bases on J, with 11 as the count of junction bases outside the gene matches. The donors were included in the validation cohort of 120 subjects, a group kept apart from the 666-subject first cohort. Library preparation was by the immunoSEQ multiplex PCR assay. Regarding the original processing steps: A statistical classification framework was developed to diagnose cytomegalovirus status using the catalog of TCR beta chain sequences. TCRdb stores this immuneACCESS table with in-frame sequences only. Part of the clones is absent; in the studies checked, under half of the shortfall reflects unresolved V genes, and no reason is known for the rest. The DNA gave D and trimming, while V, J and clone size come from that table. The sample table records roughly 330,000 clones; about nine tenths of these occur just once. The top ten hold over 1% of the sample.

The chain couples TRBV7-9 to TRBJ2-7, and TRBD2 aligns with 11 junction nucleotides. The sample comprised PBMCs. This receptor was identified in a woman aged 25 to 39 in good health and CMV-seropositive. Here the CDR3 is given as CASSPRLAGGRDEQYF. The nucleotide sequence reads TGTGCCAGCAGCCCCCGCCTAGCGGGAGGACGGGACGAGCAGTACTTC.